Listed below are T cell receptor beta chains from one sample, sequenced in a study of T cell changes during pregnancy in multiple sclerosis. Sequenced by immunoSEQ multiplex PCR; TCRdb stores in-frame clones only, minus some. The sample lists about 68,000 clones; around 92% were seen once. The source was peripheral blood, collected in the first trimester of pregnancy. Receptors were obtained from a female donor with multiple sclerosis, enrolled in a pregnancy study. The CDR3 runs from the conserved cysteine through the conserved F or W. Each record gives: J gene, D gene, clone size, V gene, CDR3 DNA, CDR3 protein. The D gene is left open where the match is weak. For some rows the clone size is stated as once, few or many, or as a class when expanded; others skip it.

j_call: TRBJ1-5
d_call: NA
clone_size: NA
v_call: TRBV7-8
cdr3_nt: TGTGCCAGCAGCTTAGGGGGGGGAAATCAGCCCCAGCATTTT
cdr3_aa: CASSLGGGNQPQHF

j_call: TRBJ1-5
d_call: NA
clone_size: NA
v_call: TRBV29-1
cdr3_nt: TGCAGCGTTGAAGGACAGGGCAATCAGCCCCAGCATTTT
cdr3_aa: CSVEGQGNQPQHF

j_call: TRBJ2-7
d_call: TRBD1
clone_size: NA
v_call: TRBV7-9
cdr3_nt: TGTGCCAGCAGTGGACAGGGGATACCCTACGAGCAGTACTTC
cdr3_aa: CASSGQGIPYEQYF

j_call: TRBJ2-3
d_call: NA
clone_size: NA
v_call: TRBV12-5
cdr3_nt: TGTGCTAGTGGTTTGACACCAGATACGCAGTATTTT
cdr3_aa: CASGLTPDTQYF

j_call: TRBJ2-7
d_call: NA
clone_size: NA
v_call: TRBV15
cdr3_nt: TGTGCCACCAGCAGAGATCCGGAAGGCAGGTCGGGAGAGCAGTACTTC
cdr3_aa: CATSRDPEGRSGEQYF

j_call: TRBJ1-2
d_call: NA
clone_size: few
v_call: TRBV6-1
cdr3_nt: TGTGCCAGCAGTGAAATGGGGGGTGGCTACACCTTC
cdr3_aa: CASSEMGGGYTF

j_call: TRBJ1-6
d_call: NA
clone_size: NA
v_call: TRBV5-1
cdr3_nt: TGCGCCAGCAGCTTGAACGGGGGTGGTTCCTATAATTCACCCCTCCACTTT
cdr3_aa: CASSLNGGGSYNSPLHF

j_call: TRBJ1-1
d_call: TRBD1
clone_size: NA
v_call: TRBV2
cdr3_nt: TGTGCCAGCAGTGGAGGGACAGGAGTGAACACTGAAGCTTTCTTT
cdr3_aa: CASSGGTGVNTEAFF

j_call: TRBJ2-3
d_call: NA
clone_size: NA
v_call: TRBV5-1
cdr3_nt: TGCGCCAGCAGCTTGGGCGGGTACAGCACAGATACGCAGTATTTT
cdr3_aa: CASSLGGYSTDTQYF

j_call: TRBJ2-1
d_call: NA
clone_size: NA
v_call: TRBV19
cdr3_nt: TGTGCCAGTAGTGCATTAGGGGCCTACAATGAGCAGTTCTTC
cdr3_aa: CASSALGAYNEQFF

j_call: TRBJ1-3
d_call: TRBD1
clone_size: NA
v_call: TRBV27
cdr3_nt: TGTGCCAGCGGTGAGGGGGCCTGGAACACCATATATTTT
cdr3_aa: CASGEGAWNTIYF

j_call: TRBJ2-5
d_call: NA
clone_size: once
v_call: TRBV29-1
cdr3_nt: TGCAGCGTTGAAGACAGGGACTGGGAGACCCAGTACTTC
cdr3_aa: CSVEDRDWETQYF

j_call: TRBJ1-3
d_call: NA
clone_size: NA
v_call: TRBV28
cdr3_nt: TGTGCCAGCAGTTTGTATCGACAGCCACTTTCTGGAAACACCATATATTTT
cdr3_aa: CASSLYRQPLSGNTIYF

j_call: TRBJ2-1
d_call: NA
clone_size: NA
v_call: TRBV9
cdr3_nt: TGTGCCAGCAGCGTAGATATCAGGGTGATATCGAATGAGCAGTTCTTC
cdr3_aa: CASSVDIRVISNEQFF

j_call: TRBJ1-5
d_call: NA
clone_size: NA
v_call: TRBV27
cdr3_nt: TGTGCCAGCAGTTTAAGATTCAGGGTGGATAGCAATCAGCCCCAGCATTTT
cdr3_aa: CASSLRFRVDSNQPQHF